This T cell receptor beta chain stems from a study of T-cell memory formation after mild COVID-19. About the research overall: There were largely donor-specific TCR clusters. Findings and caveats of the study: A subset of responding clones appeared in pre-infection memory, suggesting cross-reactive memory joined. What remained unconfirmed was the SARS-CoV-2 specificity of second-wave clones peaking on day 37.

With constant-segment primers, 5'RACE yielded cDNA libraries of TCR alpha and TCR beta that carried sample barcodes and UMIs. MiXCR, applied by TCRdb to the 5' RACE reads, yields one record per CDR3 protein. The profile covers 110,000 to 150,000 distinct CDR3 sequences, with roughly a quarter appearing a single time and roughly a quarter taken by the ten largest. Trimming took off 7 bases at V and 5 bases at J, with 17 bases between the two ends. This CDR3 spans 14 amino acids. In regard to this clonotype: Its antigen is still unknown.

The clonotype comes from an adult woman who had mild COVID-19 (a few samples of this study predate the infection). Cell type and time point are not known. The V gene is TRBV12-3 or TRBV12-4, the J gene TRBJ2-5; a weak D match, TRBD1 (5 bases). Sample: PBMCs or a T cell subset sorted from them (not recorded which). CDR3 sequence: CASTNWGPGETQYF. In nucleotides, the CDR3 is TGTGCCAGCACCAATTGGGGCCCCGGGGAGACCCAGTACTTC.